The clone carrying this T cell receptor (beta chain) was seen more than once but under ten times. The target antigen is unknown. This sample stems from a study of T cell repertoires in cytomegalovirus infection. Study as a whole: CMV infection plus the matching HLA type was flagged by public TCR beta signatures. The study's findings and limits: The study found HLA-C-restricted CMV-specific TCR beta clonotypes dominating the ex vivo response.

TCRdb re-derived calls from the reads in MiXCR, one entry per CDR3 protein. The repertoire holds approximately 700,000 distinct CDR3 sequences, with 35% as singletons. Sequenced sample: PBMCs. The sequence came from a human donor in good health (CMV status not recorded). Some clones in this sample may be carry-over from other donors' samples.

CDR3 coding DNA: TGTGCCAGCAGCCAGCGACTAGCGGGCGGCAATGAGCAGTTCTTC. The encoded protein is CASSQRLAGGNEQFF. V gene TRBV4-2 combines with J gene TRBJ2-1; 10 bases fit TRBD2. The junction had 5 bases not matched to a gene; V was cut back by 3 bases and J by 6 bases. The germline V gene encodes CDR1 LGHNA and CDR2 YNFKEQ. The CDR3 length is 15 residues.